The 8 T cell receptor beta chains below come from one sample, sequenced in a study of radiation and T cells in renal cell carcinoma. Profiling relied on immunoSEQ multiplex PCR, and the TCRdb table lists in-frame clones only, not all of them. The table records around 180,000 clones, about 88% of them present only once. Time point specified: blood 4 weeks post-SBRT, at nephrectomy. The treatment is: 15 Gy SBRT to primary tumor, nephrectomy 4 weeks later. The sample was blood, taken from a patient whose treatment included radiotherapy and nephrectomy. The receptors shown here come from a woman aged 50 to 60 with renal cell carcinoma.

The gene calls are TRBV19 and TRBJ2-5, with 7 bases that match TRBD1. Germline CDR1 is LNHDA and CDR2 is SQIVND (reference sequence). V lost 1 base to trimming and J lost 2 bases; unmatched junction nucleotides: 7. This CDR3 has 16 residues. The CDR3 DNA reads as TGTGCCAGTAGTATAGGGCCCAGGGGGAAACAAGAGACCCAGTACTTC. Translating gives CASSIGPRGKQETQYF.

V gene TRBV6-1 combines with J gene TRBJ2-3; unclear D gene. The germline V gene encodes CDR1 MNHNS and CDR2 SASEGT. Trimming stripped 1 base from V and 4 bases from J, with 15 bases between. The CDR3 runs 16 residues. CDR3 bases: TGTGCCAGCAGTGAAGATGCGAATCGAAGGGCAGATACGCAGTATTTT. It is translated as CASSEDANRRADTQYF.

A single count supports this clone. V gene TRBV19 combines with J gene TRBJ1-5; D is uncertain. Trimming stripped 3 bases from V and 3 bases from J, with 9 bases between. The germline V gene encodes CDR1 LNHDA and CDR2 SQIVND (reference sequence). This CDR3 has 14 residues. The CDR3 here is CASSMRSVNQPQHF. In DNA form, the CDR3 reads TGTGCCAGTAGTATGAGGTCTGTCAATCAGCCCCAGCATTTT.

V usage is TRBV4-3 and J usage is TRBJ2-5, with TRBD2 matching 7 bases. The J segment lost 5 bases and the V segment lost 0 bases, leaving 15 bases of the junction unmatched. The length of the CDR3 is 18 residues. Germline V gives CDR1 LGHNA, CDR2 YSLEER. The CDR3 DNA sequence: TGCGCCAGCAGCCAAGATTTGGTATCCGGGGGGACCTGGGAGACCCAGTACTTC. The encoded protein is CASSQDLVSGGTWETQYF.

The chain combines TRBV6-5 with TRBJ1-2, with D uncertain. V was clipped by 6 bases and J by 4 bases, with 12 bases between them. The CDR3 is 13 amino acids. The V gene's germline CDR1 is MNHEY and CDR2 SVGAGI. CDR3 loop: CASSYRALYGYTF. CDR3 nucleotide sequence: TGTGCCAGCAGCTACCGGGCCCTCTATGGCTACACCTTC.

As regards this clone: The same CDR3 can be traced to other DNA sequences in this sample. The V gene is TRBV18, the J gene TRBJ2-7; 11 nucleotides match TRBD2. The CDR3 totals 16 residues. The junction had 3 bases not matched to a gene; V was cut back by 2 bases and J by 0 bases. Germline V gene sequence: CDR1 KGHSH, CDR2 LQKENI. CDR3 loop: CASSPVLAGGSYEQYF. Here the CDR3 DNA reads TGTGCCAGCTCACCAGTTCTAGCGGGGGGCTCCTACGAGCAGTACTTC.

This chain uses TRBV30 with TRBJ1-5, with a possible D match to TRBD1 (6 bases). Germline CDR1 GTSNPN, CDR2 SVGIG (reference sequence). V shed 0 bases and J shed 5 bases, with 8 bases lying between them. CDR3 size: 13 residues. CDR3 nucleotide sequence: TGTGCCTGGAGTGTAGGGGGAGATCAGCCCCAGCATTTT. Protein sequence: CAWSVGGDQPQHF. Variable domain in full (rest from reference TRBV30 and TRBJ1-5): SQTIHQWPATLVQPVGSPLSLECTVEGTSNPNLYWYRQAAGRGLQLLFYSVGIGQISSEVPQNLSASRPQDRQFILSSKKLLLSDSGFYLCAWSVGGDQPQHFGDGTRLSIL.

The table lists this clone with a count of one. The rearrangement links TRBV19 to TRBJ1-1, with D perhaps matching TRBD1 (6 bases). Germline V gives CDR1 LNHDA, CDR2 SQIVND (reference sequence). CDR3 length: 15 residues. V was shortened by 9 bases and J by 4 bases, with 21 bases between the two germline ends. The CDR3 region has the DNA TGTGCCAGCGAGAACGGGGGGGCGCGTGGCACTGAAGCTTTCTTT. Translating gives CASENGGARGTEAFF.